A selection of T cell receptor beta chains follows, all from one sample in a study of blood T cell repertoires in COVID-19. The repertoire was sequenced with immunoSEQ multiplex PCR; TCRdb's copy has only in-frame clones and lacks some. The table shows 50,000 to 65,000 clones, with approximately 84% occurring only once. The specimen was peripheral blood. These TCRs come from a man aged 45-65 years with active COVID-19. CDR3s include the opening cysteine and the closing phenylalanine or tryptophan. The order of the fields is J gene, V gene, CDR3 protein.

j_call: TRBJ2-7
v_call: TRBV27
cdr3_aa: CASSTGAYEQYF

j_call: TRBJ2-5
v_call: TRBV9
cdr3_aa: CASSVGVAQGETQYF

j_call: TRBJ2-3
v_call: TRBV6-6
cdr3_aa: CASRTQTGPSDTQYF

j_call: TRBJ2-7
v_call: TRBV4-1
cdr3_aa: CASSQDPLAGISRYEQYF

j_call: TRBJ2-3
v_call: TRBV9
cdr3_aa: CASSVALGTDTQYF

j_call: TRBJ1-4
v_call: TRBV7-9
cdr3_aa: CASSQSRGRGEKLFF

j_call: TRBJ2-7
v_call: TRBV30
cdr3_aa: CAWSAGQGVYEQYF

j_call: TRBJ2-1
v_call: TRBV2
cdr3_aa: CASIPRDGTGAFF

j_call: TRBJ2-5
v_call: TRBV28
cdr3_aa: CASRGATQETQYF

j_call: TRBJ2-3
v_call: TRBV14
cdr3_aa: CASSPIRGERDTQYF

j_call: TRBJ1-3
v_call: TRBV9
cdr3_aa: CASSVGVTEGNTIYF

j_call: TRBJ2-7
v_call: TRBV28
cdr3_aa: CASSLGTSGYEQYF

j_call: TRBJ2-2
v_call: TRBV7-9
cdr3_aa: CASSPGTSGRRGGELFF

j_call: TRBJ1-3
v_call: TRBV11-2
cdr3_aa: CASSLHPLGQYSGNTIYF

j_call: TRBJ2-2
v_call: TRBV7-7
cdr3_aa: CASSLRDRGTGELFF

j_call: TRBJ1-4
v_call: TRBV4-3
cdr3_aa: CASSPFSATNEKLFF

j_call: TRBJ2-1
v_call: TRBV15
cdr3_aa: CATSLNRDNEQFF

j_call: TRBJ2-3
v_call: TRBV7-3
cdr3_aa: CASSPRATSADTQYF

j_call: TRBJ1-5
v_call: TRBV21-1
cdr3_aa: CASFLQGSHQPQHF

j_call: TRBJ1-2
v_call: TRBV6-6
cdr3_aa: CASSRTGVYGYTF

j_call: TRBJ1-1
v_call: TRBV12-3/TRBV12-4
cdr3_aa: CASSFAGFTEAFF

j_call: TRBJ2-5
v_call: TRBV3-1/TRBV3-2
cdr3_aa: CASSQDDSGGAETQYF

j_call: TRBJ2-1
v_call: TRBV7-7
cdr3_aa: CASSPAGGNEQFF